This is a list of T cell receptor beta chains from one sample in a study of shared clonotypes between healthy human individuals. Generated by immunoSEQ multiplex PCR, the TCRdb table keeps only in-frame clones and is missing some. The sample carries around 2,100,000 clones, roughly 94% recorded once. The specimen was naive CD8+ T cells sorted from blood. The receptors stem from a man aged 18 to 35 in good health. Both conserved end residues are part of each CDR3. A D gene is named only where the DNA matches it firmly. Clone size is not always given. Where it is, it says once, few, many or a class for expanded clones.

>TRBV29-1|TRBD2|-|TRBJ2-7|13
TGCAGCGTCCCTAGCGGGGGGGCGGGCGAGCAGTACTTC
CSVPSGGAGEQYF
>TRBV13|-|-|TRBJ1-4|14
TGTGCCAGCAGCTTAGAACGCAGGGCAGAAAAACTGTTTTTT
CASSLERRAEKLFF
>TRBV14|-|-|TRBJ2-5|13
TGTGCCAGCAGCCTTCGGGACGGAGAGACCCAGTACTTC
CASSLRDGETQYF
>TRBV4-2|-|-|TRBJ1-3|17
TGTGCCAGCAGCCAAGACAGGGAAGGGGTCTCTGGAAACACCATATATTTT
CASSQDREGVSGNTIYF
>TRBV5-6|-|-|TRBJ1-1|14
TGTGCCAGCAGCTTGTACCTAGACGGACCTGAAGCTTTCTTT
CASSLYLDGPEAFF
>TRBV2|-|once|TRBJ1-2|14
TGTGCCAGCAGTGATGGGGAAGGCTACTATGGCTACACCTTC
CASSDGEGYYGYTF
>TRBV27|-|-|TRBJ1-1|14
TGTGCCAGCAGTATACAAGGGGGGGTAACCAGCGCTTTCTTT
CASSIQGGVTSAFF
>TRBV4-1|-|-|TRBJ1-4|13
TGCGCCAGCAGCCAAGTTTTATTGGAAAAACTGTTTTTT
CASSQVLLEKLFF
>TRBV9|TRBD2|-|TRBJ2-3|15
TGTGCCAGCAGCCCCGGGACTAGCAACACAGATACGCAGTATTTT
CASSPGTSNTDTQYF
>TRBV4-1|-|-|TRBJ1-6|16
TGCGCCAGCAGCCAAGTGCTGGGGGAATATAATTCACCCCTCCACTTT
CASSQVLGEYNSPLHF
>TRBV6-6|-|-|TRBJ2-2|13
TGTGCCAGCAGGGACAGCCCCCAGAAGGAGCTGTTTTTT
CASRDSPQKELFF
>TRBV27|TRBD2|-|TRBJ2-5|18
TGTGCCAGCAAAGGGTGGACTAGCGGGGGGGAAGGCCAAGAGACCCAGTACTTC
CASKGWTSGGEGQETQYF